This entry describes one T cell receptor beta chain. Its antigen remains unknown. A second about 7 to 11 cycle PCR used barcoded and J-beta primers. MiXCR was run by TCRdb on the 5' RACE reads, yielding one entry per CDR3 protein. Of nearly 800,000 distinct CDR3 sequences listed, 56% are singletons. This specimen comes from a study of blood T cells in healthy people across ages. Study overall: Per two T cells, about one barcoded beta molecule was captured through template switching.

From germline, CDR1 is SQVTM and CDR2 ANQGSEA. This CDR3 has 15 amino acids. Losses at the gene ends were 2 bases for V and 3 bases for J; bases not matched to a gene: 6. Study-level results: In long-lived donors, naive CD4+ cell counts and diversity exceeded those of aged donors.

The sample taken for sequencing was blood. The chain has TRBV29-1 and TRBJ2-2; TRBD2 matches 7 bases. The TCR sequence derives from a man aged 40-50 years in good health. CDR3 sequence (DNA): TGCAGCGTTGAAATAAGGGGAGGGGACACCGGGGAGCTGTTTTTT. This translates into CSVEIRGGDTGELFF.